The rows below give T cell receptor beta chains drawn from one sample of a study of T cells in Graves' hyperthyroidism and ophthalmopathy. TCRdb re-analysed the multiplex PCR reads in MiXCR, keeping a single row per CDR3 protein. The data hold some 530,000 distinct CDR3 sequences, with less than 25% observed a single time. Sequencing input: blood. All receptors derive from a woman aged 70-85 years with Graves' ophthalmopathy. Each CDR3 is given with its conserved first and last residue. A D gene is named only where the DNA matches it firmly. For some rows the clone size is stated as once, few or many, or as a class when expanded; others skip it.

d_call	clone_size	v_call	j_call	cdr3_nt	cdr3_aa
TRBD1	few	TRBV19	TRBJ1-5	TGTGCCAGTAGTATCCGGCAGGGGGCCGACTTGGGCCTTTATAGCAATCAGCCCCAGCATTTT	CASSIRQGADLGLYSNQPQHF
-	-	TRBV4-1	TRBJ1-6	TGCGCCAGCAGCCAAGGAGGACGAGACGCGCCCCTCCACTTT	CASSQGGRDAPLHF
TRBD1	-	TRBV20-1	TRBJ1-2	TGCAGTGCCCCTAGAGGGTCTCAGGGGGCTAACTATGGCTACACCTTC	CSAPRGSQGANYGYTF
TRBD1	few	TRBV7-3	TRBJ2-2	TGTGCCAGCAGCGCCTCCCAGGGGGCGGGCGGGGAGCTGTTTTTT	CASSASQGAGGELFF
-	-	TRBV6-1	TRBJ2-7	TGTGCCAGCAGTCGAGGACCCGCAGCTACCTACGAGCAGTACTTC	CASSRGPAATYEQYF
TRBD1	few	TRBV15	TRBJ1-5	TGTGCCACCAGCAGAAGGACAGGGGCCGGCCAGCCCCAGCATTTT	CATSRRTGAGQPQHF
-	-	TRBV6-2/TRBV6-3	TRBJ1-4	TGTGCCAGCAGTGTAGGGAGTGTCGAAAAACTGTTTTTT	CASSVGSVEKLFF
-	few	TRBV12-3/TRBV12-4	TRBJ2-1	TGTGCCAGCAGTCCCTCTCGGAGCTCCTACAATGAGCAGTTCTTC	CASSPSRSSYNEQFF
-	few	TRBV12-3/TRBV12-4	TRBJ1-2	TGTGCCAGCAGTTTCGGTCCGGGCGGCTACACCTTC	CASSFGPGGYTF
TRBD1	few	TRBV12-3/TRBV12-4	TRBJ1-6	TGTGCCAGCAGAGCACAGGGGGACGGTTCACCCCTCCACTTT	CASRAQGDGSPLHF
-	many	TRBV27	TRBJ1-1	TGTGCCAGCAGTCGGATCCCCAACACTGAAGCTTTCTTT	CASSRIPNTEAFF
-	few	TRBV20-1	TRBJ1-2	TGCAGTGCAGGGGAATTAAATGGCTACACCTTC	CSAGELNGYTF
TRBD1	few	TRBV3-1	TRBJ1-6	TGTGCCAGCAGCCAAGAGCGGCCAGGGGGCATTCCCCTCCACTTT	CASSQERPGGIPLHF
-	-	TRBV20-1	TRBJ1-4	TGCAGTGCTAGCCTCGGAGGGGATAAACTGTTTTTT	CSASLGGDKLFF
TRBD1	few	TRBV7-9	TRBJ2-1	TGTGCCAGCAGCAAGGACAGGTTAAGGAGTAGTGAGCAGTTCTTC	CASSKDRLRSSEQFF
-	few	TRBV19	TRBJ1-1	TGTGCCAGTAGGTCACGAGGGGAGAGGGCAGCTTTCTTT	CASRSRGERAAFF
-	-	TRBV5-6	TRBJ2-7	TGTGCCAGCCCTAAGGGGGTTTTGAATCCCTACGAGCAGTACTTC	CASPKGVLNPYEQYF
-	-	TRBV5-6	TRBJ1-1	TGTGCCAGCAGCCTGCGTGCGGGGGGCAAGGGGACTGAAGCTTTCTTT	CASSLRAGGKGTEAFF
TRBD2	few	TRBV6-7	TRBJ2-5	TGTGCCAGCGTCGGGGGGAAAGAGACCCAGTACTTC	CASVGGKETQYF
-	many	TRBV6-1	TRBJ1-4	TGTGCCAGCAGTGAAGGTGACAGGTGGGAAAAACTGTTTTTT	CASSEGDRWEKLFF
-	-	TRBV30	TRBJ1-1	TGTGCCTGGGGCAAGAAGGGGTCTAGGAACACTGAAGCTTTCTTT	CAWGKKGSRNTEAFF
TRBD2	-	TRBV19	TRBJ2-1	TGTGCCAGTAGTGCTAGCGGGAGAAATTATGAGCAGTTCTTC	CASSASGRNYEQFF
-	-	TRBV7-2	TRBJ2-7	TGTGCCAGCAGCAAAAGCGTCGGTCCCGAGCAGTACTTC	CASSKSVGPEQYF
-	-	TRBV28	TRBJ2-6	TGTGCCAGCAGTTCCCCCTTTGGGGTTGGGGCCAACGTCCTGACTTTC	CASSSPFGVGANVLTF
-	-	TRBV19	TRBJ2-3	TGTGCCAGTAGTGCCTCCTACACAGATACGCAGTATTTT	CASSASYTDTQYF
-	few	TRBV5-6	TRBJ2-1	TGTGCCAGCAGCTTGGGGGGGGTTTATGAGCAGTTCTTC	CASSLGGVYEQFF
TRBD2	many	TRBV10-3	TRBJ2-1	TGTGCCATCACCAAACTAGCGGGAGGGCCAAATGAGCAGTTCTTC	CAITKLAGGPNEQFF
-	-	TRBV20-1	TRBJ2-2	TGCAGTGCTAGACAAGGCACAACCCGAAAGAACACCGGGGAGCTGTTTTTT	CSARQGTTRKNTGELFF
-	few	TRBV29-1	TRBJ1-2	TGCAGCGCTCTCGGGGGTGACGGCTATGGCTACACCTTC	CSALGGDGYGYTF
-	-	TRBV10-3	TRBJ2-7	TGTGCCATCAGTGATCGGCGGGCAGGAACCTACGAGCAGTACTTC	CAISDRRAGTYEQYF
-	few	TRBV19	TRBJ2-1	TGTGCCAGTAGTGGCGAGGGGGGGCTCTACAATGAGCAGTTCTTC	CASSGEGGLYNEQFF
-	many	TRBV2	TRBJ2-3	TGTGCCAGCAGTATGGGGGAGGCTGGCACAGATACGCAGTATTTT	CASSMGEAGTDTQYF
TRBD1	-	TRBV20-1	TRBJ2-1	TGCAGTGCAGCTCCCGGGACAGGGAGGAATGAGCAGTTCTTC	CSAAPGTGRNEQFF
-	-	TRBV28	TRBJ2-1	TGTGCCAGCACCGTGTCCAATGAGCGGTTCTTC	CASTVSNERFF
TRBD1	medium-sized	TRBV6-2/TRBV6-3	TRBJ2-1	TGTGCCAGCAGTTATGGGTACGACAGGGTTCGCAATGAGCAGTTCTTC	CASSYGYDRVRNEQFF
-	few	TRBV7-9	TRBJ1-6	TGTGCCAGCAGCCCTGACAGACACAATTCACCCCTCCACTTT	CASSPDRHNSPLHF
-	many	TRBV6-5	TRBJ2-7	TGTGCCAGCAGTTACTCCCAGGGCACCTACGAGCAGTACTTC	CASSYSQGTYEQYF
-	few	TRBV12-5	TRBJ2-5	TGTGCTAGTGGTTTGGAACGGGGCTTCAAAGAGACCCAGTACTTC	CASGLERGFKETQYF
TRBD2	-	TRBV7-3	TRBJ2-1	TGTGCCAGCAGCTTAAGTGGAGCGGGAATGGGTTATGAGCAGTTCTTC	CASSLSGAGMGYEQFF
TRBD2	few	TRBV9	TRBJ2-1	TGTGCCAGCAGCCGATCCGGGGCTAGCGGGAGGCATGCCTCCTACAATGAGCAGTTCTTC	CASSRSGASGRHASYNEQFF
TRBD1	few	TRBV6-1	TRBJ1-2	TGTGCCAGCAGTCGACAGGGATTGTCTAACTATGGCTACACCTTC	CASSRQGLSNYGYTF
-	-	TRBV5-5	TRBJ2-7	TGTGCCAACAGCTTGGATACAGGCCACTACGAGCAGTACTTC	CANSLDTGHYEQYF
-	few	TRBV20-1	TRBJ2-3	TGCAGTGCTAGCATGGGGTTTGACTCTAGCACAGATACGCAGTATTTT	CSASMGFDSSTDTQYF
-	-	TRBV20-1	TRBJ1-2	TGCAGTGCTATGAAACAGGGTGCAGGGTATGGCTACACCTTC	CSAMKQGAGYGYTF
TRBD2	many	TRBV12-3/TRBV12-4	TRBJ2-5	TGTGCCAGCAGTTACGGGACTAGCGTCTCCGAGACCCAGTACTTC	CASSYGTSVSETQYF
TRBD1	many	TRBV12-3/TRBV12-4	TRBJ1-1	TGTGCCAGCAGACCGACAGGGCGTATGAACACTGAAGCTTTCTTT	CASRPTGRMNTEAFF